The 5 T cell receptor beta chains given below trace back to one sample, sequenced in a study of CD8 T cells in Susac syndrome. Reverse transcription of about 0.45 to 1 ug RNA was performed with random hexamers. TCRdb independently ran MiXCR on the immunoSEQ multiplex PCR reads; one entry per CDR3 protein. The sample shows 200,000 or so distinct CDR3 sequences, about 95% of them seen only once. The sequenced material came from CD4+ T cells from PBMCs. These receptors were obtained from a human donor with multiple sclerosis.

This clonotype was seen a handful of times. The CDR3 coding sequence is TGTGCCTGGGCTAAGGGACTAGCGGGAGCCAATGAGCAGTTCTTC. This encodes CAWAKGLAGANEQFF. This chain uses TRBV30 with TRBJ2-1; the match to TRBD2 covers 14 bases. Germline lookup yields CDR1 GTSNPN and CDR2 SVGIG (reference sequence). The CDR3 is made up of 15 amino acids. V shed 5 bases, J shed 6 bases, and the junction held 6 bases outside the gene matches.

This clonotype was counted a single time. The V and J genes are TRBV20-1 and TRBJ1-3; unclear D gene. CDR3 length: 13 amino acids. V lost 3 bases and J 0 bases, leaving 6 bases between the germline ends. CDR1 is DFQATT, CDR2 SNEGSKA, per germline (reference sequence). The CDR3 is CSARDFSGNTIYF. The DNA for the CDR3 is TGCAGTGCTAGGGACTTCTCTGGAAACACCATATATTTT.

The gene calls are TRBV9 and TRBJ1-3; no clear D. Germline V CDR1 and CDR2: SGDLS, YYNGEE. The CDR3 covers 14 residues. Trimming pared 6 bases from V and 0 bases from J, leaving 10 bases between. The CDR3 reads CASTRRGSGNTIYF. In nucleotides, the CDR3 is TGTGCCAGCACCCGCCGCGGCTCTGGAAACACCATATATTTT.

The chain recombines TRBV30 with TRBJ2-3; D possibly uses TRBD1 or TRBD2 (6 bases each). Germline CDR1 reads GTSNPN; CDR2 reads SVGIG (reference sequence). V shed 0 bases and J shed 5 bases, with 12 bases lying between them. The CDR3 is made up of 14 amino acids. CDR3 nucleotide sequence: TGTGCCTGGAGTGTACGAGGGGGGCAAGATACGCAGTATTTT. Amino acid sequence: CAWSVRGGQDTQYF.

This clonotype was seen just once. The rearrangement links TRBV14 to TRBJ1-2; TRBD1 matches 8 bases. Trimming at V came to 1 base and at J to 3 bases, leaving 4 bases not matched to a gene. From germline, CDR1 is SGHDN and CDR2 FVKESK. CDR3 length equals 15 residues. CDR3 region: CASSQAPGQDYGYTF. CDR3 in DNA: TGTGCCAGCAGCCAAGCACCGGGACAGGACTATGGCTACACCTTC.